The sequence of this T cell receptor (beta chain) was determined in a study of blood T cell repertoires in COVID-19 (dated by TCRdb to about 2020). For the study in its entirety: The collaborator samples originated in the United States, Italy and Spain and spanned the acute and convalescent phases of COVID-19. The dataset comprised deeply sampled blood TCRbeta repertoires from subjects exposed to, actively infected with, or recovered from COVID-19. The prospective study material was composed of cDNA or gDNA derived from T cells, B-cell-depleted T cells, or PBMCs. Where available, HLA class I and class II types were obtained from metadata supplied by the sample provider rather than from assay-based typing. The repertoires were released in a freely available public database intended as a resource for research on the immune response to SARS-CoV-2. The samples were drawn from two sources: the first 160 participants of the ongoing ImmuneRACE study, and over 1,000 subjects contributed by 6 global collaborators. Nearly every sample came with metadata listing a de-identified subject ID, COVID-19 status, age in years and sex.

Compared with germline, V lacks 4 bases and J lacks 8 bases; bases without a gene match: 9. The CDR3 contains 15 residues, cysteine and phenylalanine counted. Only the CDR3 DNA is retained, 45 bases long and in frame from the first base. Sequences SGHVS (CDR1) and FNYEAQ (CDR2) are obtained from the germline V gene. For this clone: Its antigen specificity is not known. Base qualities were left out, and no much larger clone turns up one base away.

The collaborating institutions used their own protocols to collect whole blood in K2EDTA tubes. Collaborator samples were shipped for TCRbeta analysis as frozen whole blood, isolated PBMCs, or DNA extracted from either sample type. Paper-wide results and their limitations: The quantity of clinical and demographic metadata differed by source and by participant and was supplied without curation.

The immunoSEQ Assay, a bias-controlled multiplex PCR, was used to amplify TCRbeta CDR3 regions from genomic DNA. The authors processed their data as follows. Within the assay, amplification of reference gene primers was used to estimate how many nucleated cells each sample contained. To quantify the absolute abundance of each unique TCRbeta CDR3 rearrangement, sequence reads were collapsed and filtered. For each sample, productive Simpson clonality was calculated as the square root of Simpson's diversity index across productive rearrangements. TCRdb stores this immuneACCESS table with in-frame sequences only. Part of the clones is absent; in the studies checked, under half of the shortfall reflects unresolved V genes, and no reason is known for the rest. V and J calls and clone size are copied from that table; D and trimming were computed from the DNA. A total of some 70,000 clones appear in this sample, roughly 80% of them only once. The ten largest clones add up to roughly 20% of the sample.

The TCR was taken from a woman in her 70s with acute or convalescent COVID-19. Sequences were obtained from peripheral blood. The rearranged segments are TRBV7-6 and TRBJ2-3, and 10 junctional nucleotides match TRBD2. The nucleotide sequence is given as TGTGCCAGCAGCTCCTTAGCGGGAGGAGGGGGTACGCAGTATTTT. Its protein is CASSSLAGGGGTQYF.